This T cell receptor beta chain was identified in a study of spatial heterogeneity in lung cancer. Study-level findings and limits: Coverage of tumor T cells, an estimated figure, was 6% to 8.5% for alpha and 11% to 15% for beta chains. Expanded intratumoral alpha and beta TCR counts tracked tumor mutation counts.

Many counts were recorded for this clonotype. The antigen remains unidentified. This beta chain lies outside the target of a library built for alpha chains; its clone size means little. TCRdb re-called the 5' RACE reads with MiXCR, one entry per CDR3 protein. The sample holds over 15,000 distinct CDR3 sequences, 5% to 7.5% seen once. The time point is: sample taken at primary tumor resection. The donors comprised 60 to 85 untreated early-stage non-small cell lung cancer patients. V lost 1 base and J lost 3, with 16 bases in between. Germline V gives CDR1 LGHNA, CDR2 YSLEER. This CDR3 has 16 amino acids.

This sequence originates from a male donor with early-stage non-small cell lung cancer. The sample consisted of lung tumor tissue, taken at surgery. V gene TRBV4-3 combines with J gene TRBJ2-7, with D possibly being TRBD1 (5 bases). CDR3 amino acids: CASSQVSGPGRYEQYF. The CDR3 bases are TGCGCCAGCAGCCAAGTCTCCGGGCCAGGGCGCTACGAGCAGTACTTC.